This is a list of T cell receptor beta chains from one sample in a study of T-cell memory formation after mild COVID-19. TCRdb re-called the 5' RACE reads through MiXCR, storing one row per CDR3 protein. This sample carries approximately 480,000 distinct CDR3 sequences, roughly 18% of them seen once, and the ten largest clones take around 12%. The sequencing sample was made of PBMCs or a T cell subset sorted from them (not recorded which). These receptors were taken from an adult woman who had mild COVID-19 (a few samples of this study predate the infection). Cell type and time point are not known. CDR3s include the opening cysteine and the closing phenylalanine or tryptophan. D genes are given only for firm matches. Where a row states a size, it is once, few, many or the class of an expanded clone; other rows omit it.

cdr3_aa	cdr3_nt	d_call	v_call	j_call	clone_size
CASSPWTSGRPDEQFF	TGTGCCAGCAGCCCCTGGACTAGCGGGAGGCCCGATGAGCAGTTCTTC	TRBD2	TRBV12-3/TRBV12-4	TRBJ2-1	many
CATSRDLKGSGYTF	TGTGCCACCAGCAGAGATTTGAAGGGGTCTGGCTACACCTTC	.	TRBV15	TRBJ1-2	.
CASSLGLAGAQETQYF	TGTGCCAGCAGCTTAGGGCTAGCGGGAGCCCAAGAGACCCAGTACTTC	TRBD2	TRBV13	TRBJ2-5	many
CSVEKDSSTDTQYF	TGCAGCGTTGAAAAAGACAGTAGCACAGATACGCAGTATTTT	.	TRBV29-1	TRBJ2-3	few
CASSVGQVSNTEAFF	TGCGCCAGCAGCGTAGGACAGGTTTCGAACACTGAAGCTTTCTTT	TRBD1	TRBV5-1	TRBJ1-1	.
CASSQDSVVGYGYTF	TGCGCCAGCAGCCAAGACTCCGTCGTAGGTTATGGCTACACCTTC	.	TRBV4-1	TRBJ1-2	.
CASSHSRPGSNTEAFF	TGTGCCAGCAGCCACAGTCGTCCAGGGTCGAACACTGAAGCTTTCTTT	.	TRBV3-1	TRBJ1-1	.
CASSTGVSGRRTDTQYF	TGTGCCAGTAGTACAGGGGTTAGCGGGAGAAGGACAGATACGCAGTATTTT	TRBD2	TRBV19	TRBJ2-3	.
CASSESGSPYEQYF	TGTGCCAGCAGTGAATCGGGCAGTCCCTACGAGCAGTACTTC	.	TRBV25-1	TRBJ2-7	few
CASSPQATNTEAFF	TGTGCCAGCAGCCCTCAGGCTACGAACACTGAAGCTTTCTTT	.	TRBV7-9	TRBJ1-1	.